The subject of this entry is one T cell receptor (beta chain). This specimen comes from a study of OX40 agonist ivuxolimab in advanced cancers. Measured with immunoSEQ multiplex PCR; TCRdb has only the in-frame clones, and not every one. The sample yields around 80,000 clones, about 87% seen once. Trimming cost V 3 bases and J 4 bases, with 11 bases left between them. The CDR3 has 14 amino acids. Germline V gene sequence: CDR1 SNHLY, CDR2 FYNNEI. The chain has TRBV2 and TRBJ2-3; D gene unclear. The sequence came from an adult with an advanced solid tumor such as melanoma, head and neck, liver or kidney cancer. Sequenced material: CD4+ or CD8+ T cells sorted from blood, taken in a trial of the OX40 agonist ivuxolimab. The CDR3 loop reads CASSESRSSDTQYF. CDR3 coding DNA: TGTGCCAGCAGTGAGAGTCGCTCCTCAGATACGCAGTATTTT.